Each of the 7 T cell receptor beta chains below was sequenced from the same sample in a study of T cells in Graves' hyperthyroidism and ophthalmopathy. Amplified regions were TCR beta CDR3 sequences from RNA transcripts. The TCR CDR3 was amplified in a first-round RT-PCR using the HTBI primer set. Using its own MiXCR run on the multiplex PCR reads, TCRdb lists one record per CDR3 protein. The table lists around 520,000 distinct CDR3 sequences, about 15% of them singletons. Source material: blood. The source is a woman aged 18-29 years with Graves' hyperthyroidism.

This clonotype was found a few times. The chain has TRBV27 and TRBJ2-3; TRBD1 matches 11 bases. Germline CDR1 is MNHEY and CDR2 is SMNVEV (reference sequence). V trimming: 5 bases; J trimming: 3 bases; junction bases outside the gene matches: 10. This CDR3 comprises 17 residues. CDR3 nucleotide sequence: TGTGCCAGCAGTCCTCTGGGGGACAGGGGGATAACAGATACGCAGTATTTT. This encodes CASSPLGDRGITDTQYF.

In this sample, this clonotype turned up many times. The chain is built from TRBV11-2 and TRBJ2-1, with 7 bases matching TRBD2. The CDR3 sequence is 14 residues long. Germline V gene sequence: CDR1 SGHAT, CDR2 FQNNGV. The trim removed 1 base at V and 6 bases at J, leaving 3 bases unmatched. The CDR3 DNA reads TGTGCCAGCAGCTTAGCGGGGAGGGCCAATGAGCAGTTCTTC. Translation gives CASSLAGRANEQFF.

This clonotype occurred many times. This chain connects TRBV30 to TRBJ1-2; tentative D call: TRBD1 (5 bases). CDR1 is GTSNPN and CDR2 is SVGIG in the germline V gene (reference sequence). This CDR3 has 14 residues. V was trimmed by 1 base and J by 8 bases, leaving 17 bases between them. For the CDR3, the DNA is TGTGCCTGGAGTGGATGGGGCTCGTCAGTAGGCTACACCTTC. Translation: CAWSGWGSSVGYTF.

The genes are TRBV2 and TRBJ1-5; D is uncertain. The germline V gene encodes CDR1 SNHLY and CDR2 FYNNEI. Trimming took 10 bases from V and 4 from J, leaving 14 bases between them. The CDR3 consists of 13 residues. DNA for the CDR3: TGTGCCACTCGGACGGCTCAAAATCAGCCCCAGCATTTT. This sequence encodes CATRTAQNQPQHF.

This clonotype was observed at least ten times. The chain is built from TRBV5-1 and TRBJ1-6; D gene unclear. The CDR3 is 15 residues long. With 4 bases removed from V and 0 bases from J, the gap between germline ends came to 8 bases. The germline V gene encodes CDR1 SGHRS and CDR2 YFSETQ. In DNA, the CDR3 is TGCGCCAGCAGCAGCTTAAGCTCCTATAATTCACCCCTCCACTTT. Translation gives CASSSLSSYNSPLHF.

This clonotype was recorded at least ten times. The chain employs TRBV10-3 and TRBJ2-3, with TRBD2 matching 10 bases. The junction had 5 bases not matched to a gene; V was cut back by 5 bases and J by 3 bases. Germline assignment: CDR1 ENHRY and CDR2 SYGVKD. The length of the CDR3 is 15 residues. Here the CDR3 reads CAISFGTSETDTQYF. The CDR3 DNA is TGTGCCATCAGTTTTGGGACTAGCGAGACAGATACGCAGTATTTT.

This clonotype was detected ten times or more. This chain uses TRBV28 with TRBJ2-7; D tentatively fits TRBD1 or TRBD2 (5 bases each). Per the germline V gene, CDR1 is MDHEN and CDR2 is SYDVKM. CDR3 length equals 16 residues. The V gene lost 5 bases and the J gene lost 0 bases, with 17 bases spanning the gap. The CDR3 DNA sequence: TGTGCCAGCAGTCTCCTGGACAAGGGGAGCTCCTACGAGCAGTACTTC. This translates into CASSLLDKGSSYEQYF.